The TCR beta chain described here comes from a study of OX40 agonist ivuxolimab in advanced cancers. Study overall: Patients were 65% to 85% male with ages roughly 20 to 90, mean about 54.

Study results and limitations: Low normalized T-cell clonal expansion was additionally recorded for some nonresponders.

TCRdb's copy holds only in-frame clones and misses some; the assay was immunoSEQ multiplex PCR. The sample lists around 12,000 clones, roughly four fifths occurring once. Germline V gene sequence: CDR1 SQVTM, CDR2 ANQGSEA. This CDR3 region has 19 residues. V was pared by 4 bases and J by 2 bases, with 18 bases of the junction left unmatched. This clone was detected many times. The target antigen is unknown. The chain couples TRBV29-1 to TRBJ1-4; 8 bases fit TRBD1. The TCR was taken from an adult with an advanced solid tumor such as melanoma, head and neck, liver or kidney cancer. The source material was CD4+ or CD8+ T cells sorted from blood, sampled in a trial of the OX40 agonist ivuxolimab. CDR3 nucleotide sequence: TGCAGCGTTGGGGGGGGCGTGTGGGGACAGGTCTTCACTAATGAAAAACTGTTTTTT. Translated: CSVGGGVWGQVFTNEKLFF.